This passage covers 21 T cell receptor beta chains from one sample sequenced in a study of T cells in Graves' hyperthyroidism and ophthalmopathy. Regions amplified from RNA transcripts were the TCR beta CDR3 regions. A set of HTBI primers served as the primers for a first-round RT-PCR of the TCR CDR3. TCRdb re-analysed the multiplex PCR reads in MiXCR, keeping a single row per CDR3 protein. The sample includes 800,000 or so distinct CDR3 sequences, 35% to 40% of them seen just once. The sequenced sample was blood. All receptors derive from a man aged 18 to 30 with Graves' hyperthyroidism.

This clonotype was recorded at least ten times. The chain uses TRBV10-3 and TRBJ1-5; D is ambiguous. Germline assignment: CDR1 ENHRY and CDR2 SYGVKD. V gave up 3 bases and J gave up 7 bases, with 13 bases separating them. The length of the CDR3 is 14 residues. Here the CDR3 reads CAISDTREEQPQHF. CDR3 bases: TGTGCCATCAGTGATACTCGGGAGGAGCAGCCCCAGCATTTT.

This clonotype has ten or more counts. The chain combines TRBV6-5 with TRBJ1-6; D gene ambiguous. This CDR3 contains 12 residues. Per germline, CDR1 MNHEY and CDR2 SVGAGI. The V and J ends lost 7 bases and 7 bases respectively, with 8 bases between them. CDR3: CASKGGNSPLHF. Here the CDR3 DNA reads TGTGCCAGCAAAGGTGGGAATTCACCCCTCCACTTT.

This clonotype was seen at least ten times. The V call is TRBV14, the J call TRBJ1-1; TRBD1 matches 7 bases. V shed 0 bases, J shed 7 bases, and the junction held 8 bases outside the gene matches. CDR3 length equals 15 residues. Germline loops: CDR1 SGHDN, CDR2 FVKESK. CDR3 protein: CASSQEEGQNFEAFF. The CDR3 DNA is TGTGCCAGCAGCCAAGAGGAGGGACAGAACTTTGAAGCTTTCTTT.

The chain joins TRBV7-9 to TRBJ2-2, with D perhaps matching TRBD2 (6 bases). V gave up 2 bases and J gave up 6 bases, with 16 bases separating them. This CDR3 comprises 16 residues. Per germline, CDR1 SEHNR and CDR2 FQNEAQ (reference sequence). This CDR3 reads CASSLNPSGGAGELFF. CDR3 coding DNA: TGTGCCAGCAGCTTAAACCCTTCCGGGGGTGCCGGGGAGCTGTTTTTT.

J is TRBJ2-5 and V is TRBV2; tentative D call: TRBD2 (5 bases). V was pared by 7 bases and J by 4 bases, with 22 bases between. This CDR3 region has 16 residues. Germline V gene data show CDR1 as SNHLY and CDR2 as FYNNEI. For the CDR3, the DNA is TGTGCCAGCACTCTGGAGCAAACGGGATCGGGAGAGACCCAGTACTTC. Its translation: CASTLEQTGSGETQYF.

This clonotype was detected only a few times. The J gene is TRBJ1-3, the V gene TRBV5-1, with 8 positions matching TRBD1. V shed 5 bases and J 3 bases; nucleotides not matched to a gene: 19. The CDR3 has 19 amino acids. CDR1 is SGHRS, CDR2 YFSETQ, per germline. CDR3 protein: CASRLGDRPPQASGNTIYF. DNA of the CDR3: TGCGCCAGCAGACTAGGGGACAGGCCACCGCAGGCAAGTGGAAACACCATATATTTT.

The chain recombines TRBV7-8 with TRBJ1-3; no reliable D call. The CDR3 consists of 15 residues. Germline CDR1 reads SGHVS; CDR2 reads FQNEAQ. The V and J ends lost 5 bases and 3 bases respectively, with 14 bases between them. The CDR3 loop reads CASSRSAGYGNTIYF. CDR3 in DNA: TGTGCCAGCAGCCGGTCCGCGGGATATGGAAACACCATATATTTT.

The V and J genes are TRBV7-9 and TRBJ2-2, with 10 bases aligning to TRBD1. The V gene end was trimmed by 6 bases and the J gene end by 4 bases; junction bases not matched to a gene: 11. This CDR3 comprises 17 residues. Germline values: CDR1 SEHNR, CDR2 FQNEAQ (reference sequence). The CDR3, as DNA: TGTGCCAGCAGATCGGACAGGGGGTCATTGGGCACCGGGGAGCTGTTTTTT. Its translation: CASRSDRGSLGTGELFF.

This clonotype has only a few counts. V gene TRBV6-5 combines with J gene TRBJ2-5; D not certain. Germline CDR1 reads MNHEY; CDR2 reads SVGAGI. This CDR3 contains 15 residues. V was clipped by 2 bases and J by 5 bases, with 15 bases between them. The chain's CDR3 is CASSYQNSQWETQYF. CDR3 DNA: TGTGCCAGCAGTTACCAAAACAGTCAATGGGAGACCCAGTACTTC.

As to this clonotype: Compared with germline, one end of the junction differs, possibly owing to a read error. V and J are TRBV9 and TRBJ2-5; 7 bases align to TRBD2. The CDR3 loop spans 14 amino acids. CDR1 is SGDLS and CDR2 is YYNGEE in the germline V gene. CDR3 region: CASSVSSGQEAQYF. CDR3 nucleotides: TGTGCCAGCAGCGTCTCTAGCGGCCAAGAGGCCCAGTACTTC.

The chain employs TRBV19 and TRBJ2-7; no firm D call. CDR1 is LNHDA and CDR2 is SQIVND in the germline V gene (reference sequence). CDR3 length equals 13 residues. V lost 2 bases, J lost 2 bases, and 7 bases lay in between. The CDR3 loop reads CASSISPAYEQYF. The CDR3 nucleotides are TGTGCCAGTAGTATATCGCCGGCCTACGAGCAGTACTTC.

This clonotype was detected a few times. The V gene is TRBV3-1, the J gene TRBJ1-6, with D uncertain. V lost 0 bases and J 8 bases, leaving 8 bases between the germline ends. The CDR3 contains 14 residues. Germline V CDR1 and CDR2: LGHDT, YNNKEL (reference sequence). CDR3: CASSQDIQDSPLHF. The CDR3 nucleotides are TGTGCCAGCAGCCAAGATATTCAGGATTCACCCCTCCACTTT.

In its sample, this clonotype was seen many times. The chain combines TRBV2 with TRBJ1-4, with a possible D match to TRBD1 (5 bases). V shed 7 bases and J shed 15 bases, with 24 bases lying between them. The CDR3 length is 14 residues. Germline values: CDR1 SNHLY, CDR2 FYNNEI. CDR3 amino acids: CASNRDGSSQFLFF. CDR3 nucleotides: TGTGCCAGCAATAGGGACGGCAGCTCCCAGTTTTTGTTTTTT. The whole variable domain, remainder taken from reference TRBV2 and TRBJ1-4, is EPEVTQTPSHQVTQMGQEVILRCVPISNHLYFYWYRQILGQKVEFLVSFYNNEISEKSEIFDDQFSVERPDGSNFTLKIRSTKLEDSAMYFCASNRDGSSQFLFFGSGTQLSVL.

This clonotype was found many times. The V call is TRBV6-6, the J call TRBJ1-1; D call uncertain. The germline V gene encodes CDR1 MNHNY and CDR2 SVGAGI (reference sequence). The CDR3 has 14 residues. V dropped 2 bases and J dropped 5 bases, with 12 bases sitting between them. CDR3 nucleotide sequence: TGTGCCAGCAGTTACGGCGCCGGACGGACTGAAGCTTTCTTT. It specifies CASSYGAGRTEAFF.

This clonotype was counted a few times. The J gene is TRBJ2-5, the V gene TRBV7-3, with D maybe TRBD2 (5 bases). This CDR3 has 14 residues. The V gene's germline CDR1 is SGHTA and CDR2 FQGTGA. Trimming removed 5 bases from V and 2 bases from J, with 12 bases in between. The CDR3 DNA is TGTGCCAGCAGCCGCGGGTCGGATCAAGAGACCCAGTACTTC. This sequence encodes CASSRGSDQETQYF.

The chain is built from TRBV10-3 and TRBJ1-1; TRBD1 matches at 10 bases. The CDR3 runs to 13 residues. Germline V gene sequence: CDR1 ENHRY, CDR2 SYGVKD. The J segment lost 6 bases and the V segment lost 10 bases, leaving 8 bases of the junction unmatched. DNA of the CDR3: TGTGCCACCGGGACAGGGGTGATCGCTGAAGCTTTCTTT. Translation gives CATGTGVIAEAFF.

This clonotype occurred a few times. The chain recombines TRBV5-1 with TRBJ2-7, with D perhaps TRBD1 or TRBD2 (6 bases each). V was clipped by 2 bases and J by 6 bases, with 15 bases between them. Germline CDR1 is SGHRS and CDR2 is YFSETQ. This CDR3 has 14 amino acids. The CDR3 DNA sequence: TGCGCCAGCAGCTTCCCCGGGGGCGCGGCCGAGCAGTACTTC. Translated, it gives CASSFPGGAAEQYF.

This clonotype has a handful of counts. The gene calls are TRBV12-3 or TRBV12-4 and TRBJ2-6; D gene unclear. The ends were cut back, 5 bases at V and 1 base at J, with 9 bases in the middle. This CDR3 region has 15 residues. CDR3 residues: CASSRSTSGANVLTF. The CDR3 bases are TGTGCCAGCAGTAGATCTACTTCTGGGGCCAACGTCCTGACTTTC.

The rearrangement uses TRBV11-2 and TRBJ1-1, with D tentatively TRBD1 (5 bases). CDR1 is SGHAT and CDR2 is FQNNGV in the germline V gene. V was pared by 7 bases and J by 11 bases, with 14 bases between. The CDR3 consists of 11 residues. The CDR3 spells CASTLGTKAFF. Written as DNA, the CDR3 is TGTGCCAGCACCCTCGGGACGAAGGCTTTCTTT.

DNA for the CDR3: TGCGCCAGCAGCTTGAGGCAGTATGCCGGGGAGCTGTTTTTT. Its translation is CASSLRQYAGELFF. The chain uses TRBV5-1 and TRBJ2-2; D remains ambiguous. The germline V and J ends were trimmed by 1 base and 6 bases, with 10 bases remaining between them. CDR1 is SGHRS, CDR2 YFSETQ, per germline. This CDR3 is 14 amino acids long.

The chain links TRBV2 to TRBJ2-5; 14 nucleotides align to TRBD2. Germline assignment: CDR1 SNHLY and CDR2 FYNNEI. V dropped 6 bases and J dropped 5; count of bases not matched to a gene: 11. CDR3 size: 17 residues. CDR3 sequence (DNA): TGTGCCAGCAGCACGAGACTAGCGGGAGGGCCCATGGAGACCCAGTACTTC. Its translation: CASSTRLAGGPMETQYF.